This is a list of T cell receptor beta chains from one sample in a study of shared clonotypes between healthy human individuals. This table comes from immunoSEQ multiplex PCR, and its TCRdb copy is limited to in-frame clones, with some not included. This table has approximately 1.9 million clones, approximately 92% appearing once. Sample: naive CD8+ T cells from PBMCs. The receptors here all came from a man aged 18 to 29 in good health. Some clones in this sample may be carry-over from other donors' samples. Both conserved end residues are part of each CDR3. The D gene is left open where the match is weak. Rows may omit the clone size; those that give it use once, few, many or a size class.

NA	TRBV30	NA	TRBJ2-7	TGTGCCTTAGAAAGGGCCCCCTACGAGCAGTACTTC	CALERAPYEQYF
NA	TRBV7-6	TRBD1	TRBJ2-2	TGTGCCAGCAGCTTGGAGACAGGGGCCGGCACCGGGGAGCTGTTTTTT	CASSLETGAGTGELFF
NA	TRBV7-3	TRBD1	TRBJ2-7	TGTGCCAGCAGCTTAGATTGGACAGGGGGCCACGAGCAGTACTTC	CASSLDWTGGHEQYF
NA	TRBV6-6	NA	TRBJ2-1	TGTGCCAGCAGACCCAGGGACAATGAGCAGTTCTTC	CASRPRDNEQFF
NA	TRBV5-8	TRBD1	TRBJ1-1	TGTGCCAGCAGCTTGGAGAGGGGGCAGCCTGAAGCTTTCTTT	CASSLERGQPEAFF
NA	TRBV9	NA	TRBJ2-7	TGTGCCAGCAGCGTAGGACCTGGCTACGAGCAGTACTTC	CASSVGPGYEQYF
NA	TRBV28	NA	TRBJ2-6	TGTGCCAGCAGCCCCCTCTCTGGGGCCAACGTCCTGACTTTC	CASSPLSGANVLTF
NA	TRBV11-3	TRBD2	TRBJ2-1	TGTGCCAGCAGCCTATCTAGCGGGAACAATGAGCAGTTCTTC	CASSLSSGNNEQFF
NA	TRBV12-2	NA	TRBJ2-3	TGTGCAAGTCGCCTCAAACCGGGACAGTTCCGTACAGATACGCAGTATTTT	CASRLKPGQFRTDTQYF
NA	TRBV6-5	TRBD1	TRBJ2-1	TGTGCCAGCAGTGAAAGACAGGGGGCGAATGAGCAGTTCTTC	CASSERQGANEQFF
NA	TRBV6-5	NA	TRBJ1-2	TGTGCCAGCAGTTACTCGGTCGACAGTAGTTATGGCTACACCTTC	CASSYSVDSSYGYTF
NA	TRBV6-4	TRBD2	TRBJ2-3	TGTGCCAGCAGTTCCACCGGGACTAGCGGGGATACGCAGTATTTT	CASSSTGTSGDTQYF
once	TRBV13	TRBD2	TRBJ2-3	TGTGCCAGCAGCCTGCGGGAGGGCGCAGATACGCAGTATTTT	CASSLREGADTQYF
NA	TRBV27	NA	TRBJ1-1	TGTGCCAGCAGTCCGGGGGGCAGGCCGAACACTGAAGCTTTCTTT	CASSPGGRPNTEAFF
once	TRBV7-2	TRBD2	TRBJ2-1	TGTGCCAGCAGCTTAGTAGCGGGAGTTCAGGTTGTCGATGAGCAGTTCTTC	CASSLVAGVQVVDEQFF
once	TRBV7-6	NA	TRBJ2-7	TGTGCCAGCAGCTTGTACCCCCCGGCGGCAGAAGCCTACGAGCAGTACTTC	CASSLYPPAAEAYEQYF
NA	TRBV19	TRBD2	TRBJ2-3	TGTGCCAGTAGTATAACGGGAGGGCTCCCAGATACGCAGTATTTT	CASSITGGLPDTQYF